This TCR beta chain was identified during a study of shared clonotypes between healthy human individuals. Trimming cost V 5 bases and J 8 bases, with 10 bases left between them. Per germline, CDR1 SGHTA and CDR2 FQGNSA. This CDR3 spans 12 amino acids. Every immunoSEQ plate was one replicate of a subset's evenly spread DNA. Measured with immunoSEQ multiplex PCR; TCRdb has only the in-frame clones, and not every one. The sample includes about 1 million clones, approximately 72% seen only once; the top ten take roughly 1.4%. Material: memory CD4+ T cells sorted from blood. Subset given: CD45RA-negative fraction. The chain combines TRBV7-2 with TRBJ1-5; no definite D call. The receptor was derived from a man younger than 30 in good health. The CDR3 sequence is CASSRPQEPQHF. The DNA for the CDR3 is TGTGCCAGCAGCCGCCCCCAGGAGCCCCAGCATTTT.